The 5 T cell receptor beta chains presented below share a single source sample, sequenced in a study of CD8 T cells in Susac syndrome. The RNA, roughly 0.45 to 1 ug, was put through reverse transcription using random hexamers. Via MiXCR, TCRdb re-called the immunoSEQ multiplex PCR reads, giving one row per CDR3 protein. In the table there are around 190,000 distinct CDR3 sequences, about 95% of which are singletons. The sample consisted of CD4+ T cells from PBMCs. The receptors were sampled from a human donor in good health.

This chain links TRBV29-1 with TRBJ1-3, with D possibly TRBD1 on 6 matching bases. This CDR3 region has 12 residues. V was clipped by 5 bases and J by 1 base, with 6 bases between them. Germline CDR1 SQVTM, CDR2 ANQGSEA. The CDR3 DNA follows: TGCAGCGTTACAGGGTCTGGAAACACCATATATTTT. Translated: CSVTGSGNTIYF.

The chain employs TRBV5-4 and TRBJ2-3; D assignment may be TRBD1 or TRBD2 (5 bases each). V was pared by 2 bases and J by 5 bases, with 9 bases between. Germline loops: CDR1 SGHNT, CDR2 YYREEE (reference sequence). The length of the CDR3 is 13 residues. This chain's CDR3 is CASSFGTRDTQYF. CDR3 nucleotide sequence: TGTGCCAGCAGCTTCGGGACGAGAGATACGCAGTATTTT.

This chain joins TRBV20-1 and TRBJ2-7; TRBD2 matches at 10 bases. CDR1 DFQATT and CDR2 SNEGSKA come from the germline V gene (reference sequence). Trimming cost V 3 bases and J 5 bases; bases outside gene matches: 16. The CDR3 is 17 residues long. The CDR3 loop is CSARKKREGPFRNEQYF. The CDR3 DNA reads as TGCAGTGCTAGGAAGAAGCGGGAGGGCCCATTTAGGAACGAGCAGTACTTC.

The V gene is TRBV30, the J gene TRBJ2-2; D perhaps matches TRBD1 (5 bases). The germline gives CDR1 GTSNPN, CDR2 SVGIG (reference sequence). Trimming removed 0 bases from V and 3 bases from J, with 14 bases in between. This CDR3 comprises 16 residues. CDR3 nucleotide sequence: TGTGCCTGGAGTGTATTCGCCAGGGCGGACACCGGGGAGCTGTTTTTT. As protein: CAWSVFARADTGELFF. The full variable domain, completed using reference TRBV30 and TRBJ2-2, is SQTIHQWPATLVQPVGSPLSLECTVEGTSNPNLYWYRQAAGRGLQLLFYSVGIGQISSEVPQNLSASRPQDRQFILSSKKLLLSDSGFYLCAWSVFARADTGELFFGEGSRLTVL.

The DNA for the CDR3 is TGCAGTGCTACAAGTGGACTTACCTACGAGCAGTACTTC. It yields the protein CSATSGLTYEQYF. This chain connects TRBV20-1 to TRBJ2-7; possible D gene TRBD2, 5 bases. The CDR3 has 13 amino acids. The germline CDR1 and CDR2 sequences are DFQATT and SNEGSKA (reference sequence). The V and J ends lost 4 bases and 2 bases respectively, with 12 bases between them.